Listed below are T cell receptor beta chains from one sample, sequenced in a study of OX40 agonist ivuxolimab in advanced cancers. Method: immunoSEQ multiplex PCR; TCRdb's copy keeps in-frame clones and lacks some. The profile shows 77,000 or so clones, about 88% of them singletons. This sample comprised CD4+ or CD8+ T cells sorted from blood, obtained in a trial of the OX40 agonist ivuxolimab. Receptors were obtained from an adult with an advanced solid tumor such as melanoma, head and neck, liver or kidney cancer. Each CDR3 is given with its conserved first and last residue. A D gene is named only where the DNA matches it firmly. Where a row states a size, it is once, few, many or the class of an expanded clone; other rows omit it.

.,TRBV29-1,TRBJ2-3,.,CSQQVVAEDTQYF,TGCAGCCAGCAGGTAGTAGCGGAGGATACGCAGTATTTT
once,TRBV4-1,TRBJ2-3,TRBD2,CASSQDSGTSGEDPFTQYF,TGCGCCAGCAGCCAAGACTCTGGGACTAGCGGGGAGGACCCGTTTACGCAGTATTTT
.,TRBV10-1,TRBJ2-3,TRBD2,CASSGLAGISTDTQYF,TGCGCCAGCAGTGGTCTAGCGGGGATAAGCACAGATACGCAGTATTTT
.,TRBV6-6,TRBJ2-7,.,CASQGPYEQYF,TGTGCCAGCCAGGGACCCTACGAGCAGTACTTC
.,TRBV18,TRBJ2-5,.,CASSPPSRQETQYF,TGTGCCAGCTCACCACCGAGCAGACAAGAGACCCAGTACTTC
.,TRBV7-2,TRBJ2-4,.,CASSPEGSPKNIQYF,TGTGCCAGCAGCCCCGAGGGCAGTCCCAAAAACATTCAGTACTTC
.,TRBV28,TRBJ1-4,.,CASSTPFGSGEKLFF,TGTGCCAGCAGTACACCCTTCGGGAGTGGGGAAAAACTGTTTTTT
.,TRBV11-2,TRBJ1-1,.,CASSLSPGGAGDTEAFF,TGTGCCAGCAGCTTATCCCCTGGGGGCGCGGGGGACACTGAAGCTTTCTTT
.,TRBV6-5,TRBJ2-3,.,CASSPDPYTDTQYF,TGTGCCAGCAGCCCCGACCCATACACAGATACGCAGTATTTT
.,TRBV6-6,TRBJ2-1,.,CASRFGIEQFF,TGTGCCAGCAGGTTTGGGATAGAGCAGTTCTTC
.,TRBV4-1,TRBJ1-4,TRBD1,CASSRDQGANEKLFF,TGCGCCAGCAGCCGCGATCAGGGGGCCAATGAAAAACTGTTTTTT
.,TRBV11-1,TRBJ2-1,TRBD2,CASSPRTSGSDEQFF,TGTGCCAGCAGCCCCCGGACTAGCGGGAGCGATGAGCAGTTCTTC
.,TRBV18,TRBJ2-5,.,CASSPQETQYF,TGTGCCAGCTCACCCCAAGAGACCCAGTACTTC
.,TRBV20-1,TRBJ1-2,TRBD1,CSAGGQGGYTF,TGCAGTGCTGGGGGACAGGGCGGCTACACCTTC
.,TRBV2,TRBJ2-3,.,CASSARLLTDTQYF,TGTGCCAGCAGTGCTCGGTTATTGACAGATACGCAGTATTTT
.,TRBV11-2,TRBJ1-1,TRBD1,CASSLPIGTGGSGTEAFF,TGTGCCAGCAGCTTACCAATTGGGACAGGGGGGTCAGGCACTGAAGCTTTCTTT
.,TRBV28,TRBJ2-1,TRBD2,CATTKSGGYNEQFF,TGTGCCACCACGAAGTCGGGAGGATACAATGAGCAGTTCTTC
.,TRBV5-1,TRBJ2-5,.,CASSLLDSQETQYF,TGCGCCAGCAGCTTATTGGACAGCCAAGAGACCCAGTACTTC
once,TRBV19,TRBJ1-1,.,CASSINHGGNTEAFF,TGTGCCAGTAGTATTAATCATGGTGGGAACACTGAAGCTTTCTTT
.,TRBV9,TRBJ2-1,.,CASSVAVQNYNEQFF,TGTGCCAGCAGCGTAGCCGTACAGAACTACAATGAGCAGTTCTTC
.,TRBV7-8,TRBJ2-1,.,CASSSGSDPILGNEQFF,TGTGCCAGCAGCTCCGGGAGCGACCCCATCCTGGGCAATGAGCAGTTCTTC
once,TRBV6-1,TRBJ2-7,.,CASSEAARSYEQYF,TGTGCCAGCAGTGAAGCGGCGAGATCCTACGAGCAGTACTTC
.,TRBV5-4,TRBJ1-4,TRBD1,CASSAGGTVNEKLFF,TGTGCCAGCAGCGCGGGTGGGACAGTGAATGAAAAACTGTTTTTT
once,TRBV6-5,TRBJ2-3,.,CASRRGPHLPDTQYF,TGTGCCAGCAGGCGGGGACCTCACCTCCCAGATACGCAGTATTTT
.,TRBV9,TRBJ2-1,.,CASSPWGPTTNEQFF,TGTGCCAGCAGCCCCTGGGGTCCCACCACCAATGAGCAGTTCTTC
.,TRBV5-3,TRBJ2-1,.,CARSGTLRKVEYEQFF,TGTGCCAGGTCAGGGACACTAAGAAAGGTTGAATATGAGCAGTTCTTC